This TCR beta chain was identified during a study of regulatory T cells in long-lasting Graves disease. Sample time point: newly diagnosed GD, antithyroid drugs for less than 3 months. Preparation of the TCR library used RNA extracted from PBMCs. Relying on iRepertoire HTBI primers and Arm-PCR of CDR3 regions, the team built TCR beta libraries. TCRdb re-analysed the multiplex PCR reads in MiXCR, keeping a single row per CDR3 protein. The sample records around 480,000 distinct CDR3 sequences, roughly 16% being singletons. Losses at the gene ends were 2 bases for V and 0 bases for J; bases not matched to a gene: 6. This CDR3 has 18 residues. The germline V gene encodes CDR1 MNHEY and CDR2 SVGAGI. The sample also formed part of further work on T cells in Graves' hyperthyroidism and ophthalmopathy.

The TCR sequence derives from a woman aged 35-65 years with Graves disease. The rearrangement links TRBV6-5 to TRBJ2-3, with 12 nucleotides matching TRBD2. The material was peripheral blood mononuclear cells (PBMCs), obtained at new diagnosis, from a patient treated with antithyroid drugs. CDR3 in amino acids: CASSYETSGGPSTDTQYF. CDR3 nucleotides: TGTGCCAGCAGTTACGAGACTAGCGGGGGACCTAGCACAGATACGCAGTATTTT.